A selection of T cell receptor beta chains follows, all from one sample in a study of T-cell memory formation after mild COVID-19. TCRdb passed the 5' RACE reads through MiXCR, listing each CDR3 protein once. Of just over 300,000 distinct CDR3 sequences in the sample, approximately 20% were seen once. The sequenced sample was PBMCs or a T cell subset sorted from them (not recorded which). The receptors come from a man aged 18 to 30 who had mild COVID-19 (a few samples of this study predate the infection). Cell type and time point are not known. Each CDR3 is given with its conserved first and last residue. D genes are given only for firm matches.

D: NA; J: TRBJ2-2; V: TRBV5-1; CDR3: CASGSPGETGELFF
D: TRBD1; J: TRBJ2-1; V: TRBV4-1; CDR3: CASSQPVPGRGKNNEQFF
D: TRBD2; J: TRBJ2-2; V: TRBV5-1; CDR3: CASSLGLAENTGELFF
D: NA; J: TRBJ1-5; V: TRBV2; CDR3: CASSEIGQPEIGPQHF
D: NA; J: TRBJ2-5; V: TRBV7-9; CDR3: CASESETQYF
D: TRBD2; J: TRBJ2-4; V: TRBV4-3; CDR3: CASSQGGRGMGTKNIQYF
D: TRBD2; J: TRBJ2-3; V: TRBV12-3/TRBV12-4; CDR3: CASSQSGGAGDTQYF
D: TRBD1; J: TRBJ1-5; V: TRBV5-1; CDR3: CASSLGDSSNQPQHF
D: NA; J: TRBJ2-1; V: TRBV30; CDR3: CAWKRSSYNEQFF
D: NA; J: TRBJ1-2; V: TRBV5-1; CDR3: CASSAGMGHLYGYTF
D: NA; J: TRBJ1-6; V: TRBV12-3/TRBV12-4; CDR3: CASSFGGVRNSPLHF
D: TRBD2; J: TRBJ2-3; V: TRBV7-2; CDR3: CASSLGLAGARSTDTQYF
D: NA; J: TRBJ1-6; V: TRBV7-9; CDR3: CASSFPAGGSPLHF
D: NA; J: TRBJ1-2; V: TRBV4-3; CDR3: CASSQDLGSTYGYTF
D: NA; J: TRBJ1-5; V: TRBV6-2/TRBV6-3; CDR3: CASSYSVIQPQHF
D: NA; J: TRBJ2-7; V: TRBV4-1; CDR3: CASSQMGRGRYEQYF
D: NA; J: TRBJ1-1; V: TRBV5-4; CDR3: CASLRREGSTEAFF
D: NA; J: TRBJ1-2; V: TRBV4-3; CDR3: CASSQDLALGWSYGYTF
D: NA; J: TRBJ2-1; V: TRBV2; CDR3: CASRGEYNEQFF
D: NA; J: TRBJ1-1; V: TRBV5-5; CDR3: CASSSGEMNTEAFF
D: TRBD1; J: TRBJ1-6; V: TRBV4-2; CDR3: CASSQDLGQESSPLHF
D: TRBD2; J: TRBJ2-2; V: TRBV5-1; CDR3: CASSLGLAAGELFF
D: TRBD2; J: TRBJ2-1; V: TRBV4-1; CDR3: CASSQEGRVYNEQFF
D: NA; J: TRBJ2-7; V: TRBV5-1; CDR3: CASSYGGVSHEQYF
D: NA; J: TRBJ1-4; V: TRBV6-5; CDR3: CASSYSNLVGEKLFF
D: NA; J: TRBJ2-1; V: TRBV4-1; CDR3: CASSQAGWGDYNEQFF
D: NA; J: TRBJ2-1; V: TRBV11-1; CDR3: CASSQWYSEQFF
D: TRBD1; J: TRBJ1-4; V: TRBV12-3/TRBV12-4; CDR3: CASSRGGWGEKLFF
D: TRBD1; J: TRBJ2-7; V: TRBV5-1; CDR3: CASSHGQGGTYEQYF
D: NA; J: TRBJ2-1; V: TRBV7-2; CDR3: CDSSRGRPPNEQFF
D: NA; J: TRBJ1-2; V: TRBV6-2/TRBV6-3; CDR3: CASSQSRFSNYGYTF
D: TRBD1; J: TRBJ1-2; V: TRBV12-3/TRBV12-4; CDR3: CASSWDRGPLYGYTF
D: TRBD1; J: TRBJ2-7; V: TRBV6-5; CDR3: CASRYDRGRQEQYF
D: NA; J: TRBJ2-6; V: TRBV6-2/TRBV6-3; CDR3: CASSYPQGTRWTNVLTF
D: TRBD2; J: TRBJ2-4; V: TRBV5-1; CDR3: CASGPLGNSGGAKVYF
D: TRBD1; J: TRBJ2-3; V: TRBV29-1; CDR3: CSVLQGDTQYF
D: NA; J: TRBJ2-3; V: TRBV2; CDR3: CASSEAPIRDTQYF
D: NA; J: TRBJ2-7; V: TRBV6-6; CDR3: CASTPLGETHLMTYEQYF
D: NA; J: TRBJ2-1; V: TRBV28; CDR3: CASRGLGRGRTDEQFF
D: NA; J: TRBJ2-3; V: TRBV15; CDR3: CATSRDRELARNTQYF